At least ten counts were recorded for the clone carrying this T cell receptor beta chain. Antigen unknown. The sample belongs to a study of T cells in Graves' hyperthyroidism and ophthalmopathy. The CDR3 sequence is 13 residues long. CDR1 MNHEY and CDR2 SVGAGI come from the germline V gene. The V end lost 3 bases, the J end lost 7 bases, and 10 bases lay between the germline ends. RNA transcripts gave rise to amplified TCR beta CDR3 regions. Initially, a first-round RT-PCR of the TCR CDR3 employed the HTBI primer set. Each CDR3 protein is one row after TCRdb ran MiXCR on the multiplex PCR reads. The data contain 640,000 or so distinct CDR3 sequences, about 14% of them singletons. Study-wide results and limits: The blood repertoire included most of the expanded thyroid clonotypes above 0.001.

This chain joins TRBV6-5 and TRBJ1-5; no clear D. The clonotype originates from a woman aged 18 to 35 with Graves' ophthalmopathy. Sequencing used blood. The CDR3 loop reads CASSYGQRQPQHF. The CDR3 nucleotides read TGTGCCAGCAGTTATGGGCAACGACAGCCCCAGCATTTT.